The clone carrying this TCR beta chain was counted between two and nine times. This sample was taken from a study of blood T cell repertoires in COVID-19. Using immunoSEQ multiplex PCR, the repertoire was profiled, and TCRdb retains in-frame clones only, with some absent. This sample carries about 41,000 clones, more than 70% of them seen once, and the ten largest clones take approximately 5%. The sequenced material came from peripheral blood. This TCR derives from a human donor in a cohort sampled during active COVID-19.

CDR3 amino acids: CASSPGRAEQYF. CDR3 in DNA: TGTGCCAGCAGCCCCGGCAGGGCCGAGCAGTACTTC. The genes are TRBV6-5 and TRBJ2-7; D may be TRBD1 (5 bases). V lost 6 bases to trimming and J lost 6 bases, with 12 bases between them. Germline lookup yields CDR1 MNHEY and CDR2 SVGAGI. The CDR3 spans 12 residues.